This T cell receptor beta chain was sequenced during a study of neurological immune-mediated disorders. The study, taken as a whole, reports: HTLV-1-associated myelopathy had the most TCR clonal expansion, while multiple sclerosis had the least, a level that fell below healthy controls.

This clonotype appeared many times. Its antigen is as yet unknown. Synthesis of cDNA used 5'RACE (with 10-nucleotide random UMIs). TCRdb fed the 5' RACE reads into MiXCR, producing one record per CDR3 protein. The sample consists of tens of thousands of distinct CDR3 sequences, about 11% of them appearing once. J gave up 2 bases and V 6 bases, and 4 bases lay outside the gene matches. Germline V gene lookup returns CDR1 SGHRS and CDR2 YFSETQ. The CDR3 is 14 amino acids. Described time point: longitudinal time-point 1 (baseline). The receptor was isolated from a male donor with HTLV-1-associated myelopathy (HAM/TSP). The sequencing input was PBMCs. The rearrangement joins TRBV5-1 to TRBJ2-5; 10 positions match TRBD2. CDR3: CASTGLAAQETQYF. The DNA for the CDR3 is TGCGCCAGCACTGGACTAGCGGCACAAGAGACCCAGTACTTC.